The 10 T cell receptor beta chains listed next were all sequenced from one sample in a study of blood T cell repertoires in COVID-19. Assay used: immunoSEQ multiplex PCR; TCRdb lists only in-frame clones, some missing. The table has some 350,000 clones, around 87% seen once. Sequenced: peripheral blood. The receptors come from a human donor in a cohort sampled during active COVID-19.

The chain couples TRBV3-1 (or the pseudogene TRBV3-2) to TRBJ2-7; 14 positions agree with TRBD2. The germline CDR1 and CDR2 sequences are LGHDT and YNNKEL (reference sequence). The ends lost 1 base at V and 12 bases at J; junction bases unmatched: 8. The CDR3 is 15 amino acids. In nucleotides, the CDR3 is TGTGCCAGCAGCCAAGCGGGACTAGCGGGAGTTAGTCCGTACTTC. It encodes CASSQAGLAGVSPYF.

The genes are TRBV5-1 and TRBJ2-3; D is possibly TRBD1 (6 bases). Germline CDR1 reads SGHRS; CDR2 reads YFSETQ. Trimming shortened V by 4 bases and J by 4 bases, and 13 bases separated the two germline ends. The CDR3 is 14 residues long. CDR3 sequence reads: CASSPTGIPDTQYF. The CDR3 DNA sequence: TGCGCCAGCAGCCCAACAGGGATTCCAGATACGCAGTATTTT.

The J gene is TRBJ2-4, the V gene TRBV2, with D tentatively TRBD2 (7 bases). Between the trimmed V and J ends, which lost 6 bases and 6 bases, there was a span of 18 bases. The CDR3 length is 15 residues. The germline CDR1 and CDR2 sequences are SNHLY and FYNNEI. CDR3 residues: CASSQRGGHLNIQYF. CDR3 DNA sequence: TGTGCCAGCAGCCAAAGGGGGGGACACCTAAACATTCAGTACTTC.

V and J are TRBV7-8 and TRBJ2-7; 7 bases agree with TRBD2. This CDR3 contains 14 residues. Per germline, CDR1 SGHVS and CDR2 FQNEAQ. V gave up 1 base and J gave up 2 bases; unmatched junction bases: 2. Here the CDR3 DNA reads TGTGCCAGCAGCTTAGGGCGGGGGACCTACGAGCAGTACTTC. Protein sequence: CASSLGRGTYEQYF.

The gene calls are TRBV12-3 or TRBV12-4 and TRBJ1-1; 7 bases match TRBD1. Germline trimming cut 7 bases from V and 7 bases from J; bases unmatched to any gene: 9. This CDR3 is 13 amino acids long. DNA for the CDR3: TGTGCCAGCAAGCGCCAAGGGGGCTATGAAGCTTTCTTT. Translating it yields CASKRQGGYEAFF.

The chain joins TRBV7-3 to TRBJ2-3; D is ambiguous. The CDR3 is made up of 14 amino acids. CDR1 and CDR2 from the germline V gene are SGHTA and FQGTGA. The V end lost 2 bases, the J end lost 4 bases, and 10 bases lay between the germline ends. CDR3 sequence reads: CASSLARGADTQYF. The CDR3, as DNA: TGTGCCAGCAGCTTAGCGAGAGGAGCAGATACGCAGTATTTT.

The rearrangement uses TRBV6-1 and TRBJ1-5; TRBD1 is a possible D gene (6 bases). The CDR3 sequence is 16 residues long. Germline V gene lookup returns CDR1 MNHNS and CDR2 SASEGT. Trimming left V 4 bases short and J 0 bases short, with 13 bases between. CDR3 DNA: TGTGCCAGCAGTGTGCCCCAGGGACATAGCAATCAGCCCCAGCATTTT. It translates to CASSVPQGHSNQPQHF.

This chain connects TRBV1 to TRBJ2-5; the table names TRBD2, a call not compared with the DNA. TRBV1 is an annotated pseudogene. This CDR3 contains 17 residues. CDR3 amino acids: CTSSHPGLAGGPETQYF. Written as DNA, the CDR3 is TGCACCAGCAGCCATCCCGGACTAGCGGGAGGGCCGGAGACCCAGTACTTC.

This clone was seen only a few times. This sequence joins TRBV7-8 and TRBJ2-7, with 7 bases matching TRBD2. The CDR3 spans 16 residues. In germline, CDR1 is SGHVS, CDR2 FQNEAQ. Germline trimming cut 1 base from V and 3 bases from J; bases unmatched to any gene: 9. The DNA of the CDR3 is TGTGCCAGCAGCTTAGTGTGGTTTCGCGGGGGCTACGAGCAGTACTTC. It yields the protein CASSLVWFRGGYEQYF.

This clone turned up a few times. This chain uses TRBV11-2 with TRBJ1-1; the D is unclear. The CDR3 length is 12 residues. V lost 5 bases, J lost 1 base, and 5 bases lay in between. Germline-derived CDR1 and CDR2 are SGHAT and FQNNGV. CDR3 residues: CASSTQNTEAFF. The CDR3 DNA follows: TGTGCCAGCAGCACTCAGAACACTGAAGCTTTCTTT.